The 26 T cell receptor beta chains below were found in one sample sequenced in a study of cytomegalovirus exposure and HLA in healthy donors. PCR involved 60 Vbeta and 13 Jbeta primers. Only in-frame clones appear in the TCRdb table, and some are missing; sequencing was by immunoSEQ multiplex PCR. The data show about 160,000 clones, under 90% seen once. Sequencing was done on a sample of PBMCs. The source is a young man in good health and CMV-seronegative.

This rearrangement joins TRBV18 to TRBJ1-6; 7 positions match TRBD1. The CDR3 totals 18 residues. Per germline, CDR1 KGHSH and CDR2 LQKENI. V lost 5 bases and J lost 7; bases outside the gene matches: 17. CDR3 bases: TGTGCCAGCTCATCCCGGGATGTAGGGCAGGGGGACAATTCACCCCTCCACTTT. This encodes CASSSRDVGQGDNSPLHF. Complete variable domain (other parts from reference TRBV18 and TRBJ1-6): NAGVMQNPRHLVRRRGQEARLRCSPMKGHSHVYWYRQLPEEGLKFMVYLQKENIIDESGMPKERFSAEFPKEGPSILRIQQVVRGDSAAYFCASSSRDVGQGDNSPLHFGNGTRLTVT.

In this sample, this clone turned up once. V and J are TRBV30 and TRBJ1-1, with D unresolved. CDR3 size: 13 residues. In germline, CDR1 is GTSNPN, CDR2 SVGIG (reference sequence). V gave up 2 bases and J gave up 4 bases, with 11 bases separating them. The CDR3 DNA reads TGTGCCTGGAGTCCGTATGACACCACTGAAGCTTTCTTT. Its translation: CAWSPYDTTEAFF.

This clone was counted a single time. The chain links TRBV9 to TRBJ2-1, with TRBD2 matching 14 bases. Per germline, CDR1 SGDLS and CDR2 YYNGEE. V gave up 5 bases and J gave up 7 bases; unmatched junction bases: 5. CDR3 size: 15 residues. CDR3 sequence: CASRSGTSGRNEQFF. CDR3 coding DNA: TGTGCCAGCAGATCCGGGACTAGCGGGAGAAATGAGCAGTTCTTC.

For the CDR3, the DNA is TGTGCCAGTAGCGTCCCCGGACTAGCGGGACTTTCGAACACCGGGGAGCTGTTTTTT. This codes for CASSVPGLAGLSNTGELFF. The rearrangement links TRBV2 to TRBJ2-2, with 12 bases lining up with TRBD2. Germline V gene data show CDR1 as SNHLY and CDR2 as FYNNEI. The V segment lost 9 bases and the J segment 0 bases; nucleotides outside the gene matches: 14. This CDR3 has 19 amino acids. Complete variable domain (other parts from reference TRBV2 and TRBJ2-2): EPEVTQTPSHQVTQMGQEVILRCVPISNHLYFYWYRQILGQKVEFLVSFYNNEISEKSEIFDDQFSVERPDGSNFTLKIRSTKLEDSAMYFCASSVPGLAGLSNTGELFFGEGSRLTVL.

This clone appeared a few times. CDR3 DNA sequence: TGCGCCAGCAGCCAAGTGATTTCAGGGAACACTGAAGCTTTCTTT. This encodes CASSQVISGNTEAFF. V is TRBV4-3 and J is TRBJ1-1; D is unclear. V lost 1 base and J lost 1, with 10 bases in between. Germline CDR1 is LGHNA and CDR2 is YSLEER. The CDR3 totals 15 residues.

The chain links TRBV7-9 to TRBJ2-5; D possibly corresponds to TRBD2 (5 bases). The CDR3 consists of 13 residues. From germline, CDR1 is SEHNR and CDR2 FQNEAQ (reference sequence). V shed 4 bases and J shed 5 bases, with 11 bases lying between them. The CDR3 sequence: CASSWGEVETQYF. CDR3 nucleotides: TGTGCCAGCAGCTGGGGAGAGGTGGAGACCCAGTACTTC.

The rearrangement uses TRBV19 and TRBJ1-6; tentatively, D is TRBD1 (6 bases). V gave up 10 bases and J gave up 8 bases, with 21 bases separating them. Germline loops: CDR1 LNHDA, CDR2 SQIVND (reference sequence). The CDR3 length is 15 residues. The CDR3 is CATLAKGVLDSPLHF. The DNA for the CDR3 is TGTGCCACCTTAGCCAAGGGGGTCCTCGATTCACCCCTCCACTTT.

This rearrangement joins TRBV9 to TRBJ1-1; D remains unclear. CDR1 is SGDLS and CDR2 is YYNGEE in the germline V gene. The CDR3 sequence is 13 residues long. V shed 4 bases and J shed 3 bases, with 10 bases lying between them. As DNA, the CDR3 is TGTGCCAGCAGCTCTGAGACATACACTGAAGCTTTCTTT. Encoded protein: CASSSETYTEAFF.

This clone was found once. J is TRBJ2-1 and V is TRBV5-3; 8 nucleotides match TRBD2. TRBV5-3 is sorted into the ORF group, with uncertain function. V lost 3 bases to trimming and J lost 7 bases; unmatched junction nucleotides: 15. This CDR3 region has 17 residues. CDR3 sequence: CARSSRGGGHDGNEQFF. Written as DNA, the CDR3 is TGTGCCAGAAGCTCAAGGGGCGGGGGGCACGATGGGAATGAGCAGTTCTTC.

This clone was seen a few times. The rearrangement uses TRBV9 and TRBJ2-5; TRBD2 might be the D (6 bases). CDR1 and CDR2 (germline): SGDLS, YYNGEE. V dropped 2 bases and J dropped 0 bases, with 11 bases sitting between them. This CDR3 comprises 15 residues. CDR3 in amino acids: CASSVGGGNQETQYF. The CDR3 nucleotides read TGTGCCAGCAGCGTGGGTGGGGGGAACCAAGAGACCCAGTACTTC.

V gene TRBV5-1 combines with J gene TRBJ1-2; D is uncertain. This CDR3 has 15 amino acids. The V gene's germline CDR1 is SGHRS and CDR2 YFSETQ. V lost 2 bases and J 6 bases, leaving 17 bases between the germline ends. CDR3 residues: CASSFLWEGRDGYTF. In DNA, the CDR3 is TGCGCCAGCAGCTTCCTTTGGGAAGGGAGGGATGGCTACACCTTC.

The genes are TRBV29-1 and TRBJ1-2, with a tentative D call TRBD1 (5 bases). V lost 7 bases and J 4 bases, leaving 16 bases between the germline ends. The CDR3 extends over 13 amino acids. Germline CDR1 SQVTM, CDR2 ANQGSEA. CDR3 residues: CSARKGPSYGYTF. The CDR3 nucleotides read TGCAGCGCCCGCAAGGGGCCTTCCTATGGCTACACCTTC.

Only one count was recorded for this clone. This chain connects TRBV7-2 to TRBJ1-2; 9 bases map to TRBD1. This CDR3 is 13 amino acids long. The junction had 6 bases not matched to a gene; V was cut back by 5 bases and J by 8 bases. Germline V lookup: CDR1 SGHTA, CDR2 FQGNSA. The CDR3 protein is CASSEDRGGGYTF. The CDR3 DNA follows: TGTGCCAGCAGCGAGGACAGGGGCGGCGGCTACACCTTC.

V gene TRBV7-2 combines with J gene TRBJ2-5; 9 nucleotides agree with TRBD2. Trimming took 4 bases from V and 5 from J; bases not matched to a gene: 11. Germline-derived CDR1 and CDR2 are SGHTA and FQGNSA. CDR3 length: 16 residues. The CDR3 loop reads CASSSAGGTTGETQYF. CDR3 DNA: TGTGCCAGCAGCTCGGCGGGAGGGACCACGGGGGAGACCCAGTACTTC.

The chain links TRBV7-3 to TRBJ2-2, with TRBD2 as a possible D gene (6 bases). Germline lookup yields CDR1 SGHTA and CDR2 FQGTGA. The CDR3 runs 14 residues. Trimming removed 5 bases at V and 7 bases at J, with 14 bases between. The CDR3 nucleotides read TGTGCCAGCAGCCCGGGGCGGGGAAACGGGGAGCTGTTTTTT. It translates to CASSPGRGNGELFF.

CDR3 in amino acids: CATAPGTGTGYTF. DNA of the CDR3: TGTGCCACCGCTCCAGGGACAGGGACTGGCTACACCTTC. This chain joins TRBV5-6 and TRBJ1-2, with 9 positions matching TRBD1. The CDR3 has 13 amino acids. Per the germline V gene, CDR1 is SGHDT and CDR2 is YYEEEE. J gave up 7 bases and V 9 bases, and 10 bases lay outside the gene matches.

The CDR3 DNA is TGTGCCAGTAGTCCCCCCGAAAGGGTGGCGGGCGGCTACACCTTC. This gives the protein CASSPPERVAGGYTF. This chain joins TRBV19 and TRBJ1-2; D unresolved. Per germline, CDR1 LNHDA and CDR2 SQIVND (reference sequence). The CDR3 loop spans 15 amino acids. V gave up 5 bases and J gave up 8 bases, with 21 bases separating them.

The CDR3: CSARDTGEAFF. DNA for the CDR3: TGCAGTGCTAGAGATACCGGGGAAGCTTTCTTT. The rearrangement joins TRBV20-1 to TRBJ1-1; D not certain. The ends were cut back, 0 bases at V and 8 bases at J, with 7 bases in the middle. This CDR3 is 11 amino acids long. The germline gives CDR1 DFQATT, CDR2 SNEGSKA (reference sequence).

The gene calls are TRBV9 and TRBJ1-1, with TRBD1 identical over 7 bases. The CDR3 has 16 residues. J was trimmed by 2 bases and V by 0 bases; bases with no gene match: 7. Germline-derived CDR1 and CDR2 are SGDLS and YYNGEE. As DNA, the CDR3 is TGTGCCAGCAGCGTAGGGGTAGGGGGCGCCAACACTGAAGCTTTCTTT. Its protein product is CASSVGVGGANTEAFF.

In this sample, this clone turned up once. The gene calls are TRBV10-3 and TRBJ1-5; no firm D call. The germline V and J ends were trimmed by 6 bases and 1 base, with 7 bases remaining between them. The CDR3 extends over 13 amino acids. Germline CDR1 and CDR2: ENHRY and SYGVKD. Written as DNA, the CDR3 is TGTGCCATCAGCTTAACAAGCAATCAGCCCCAGCATTTT. Protein: CAISLTSNQPQHF.

The chain links TRBV10-2 to TRBJ2-7, with 11 bases matching TRBD2. CDR3 size: 14 residues. Germline loops: CDR1 WSHSY, CDR2 SAAADI. Germline trimming cut 3 bases from V and 4 bases from J; bases unmatched to any gene: 2. CDR3 protein: CASSEGTSGYEQYF. The CDR3 nucleotides are TGCGCCAGCAGTGAAGGGACTAGCGGTTACGAGCAGTACTTC.

The V gene is TRBV5-1, the J gene TRBJ2-3; the D gene is possibly TRBD1 (6 bases). This CDR3 is 14 amino acids long. Trimming stripped 4 bases from V and 0 bases from J, with 9 bases between. Germline CDR1 reads SGHRS; CDR2 reads YFSETQ. Written as DNA, the CDR3 is TGCGCCAGCAGCGAGGACAGAAGCACAGATACGCAGTATTTT. Amino acids: CASSEDRSTDTQYF.

The V call is TRBV5-6, the J call TRBJ2-1; the D gene is possibly TRBD2 (6 bases). The CDR3 is 16 residues long. Trimming pared 2 bases from V and 0 bases from J, leaving 12 bases between. Germline V gene data show CDR1 as SGHDT and CDR2 as YYEEEE. The CDR3 loop reads CASSLPGGLSYNEQFF. The DNA for the CDR3 is TGTGCCAGCAGCTTACCAGGAGGGCTCTCCTACAATGAGCAGTTCTTC. The full variable domain, completed using reference TRBV5-6 and TRBJ2-1, is DAGVTQSPTHLIKTRGQQVTLRCSPKSGHDTVSWYQQALGQGPQFIFQYYEEEERQRGNFPDRFSGHQFPNYSSELNVNALLLGDSALYLCASSLPGGLSYNEQFFGPGTRLTVL.

The V and J genes are TRBV29-1 and TRBJ1-2; possibly TRBD1 for D (5 bases). Germline V CDR1 and CDR2: SQVTM, ANQGSEA. The CDR3 is made up of 13 amino acids. V was shortened by 4 bases and J by 2 bases, with 11 bases between the two germline ends. The CDR3 sequence: CSVAEWGNYGYTF. The CDR3 DNA is TGCAGCGTTGCTGAATGGGGCAACTATGGCTACACCTTC.

The chain employs TRBV14 and TRBJ1-3, with D maybe TRBD1 (5 bases). The CDR3 spans 14 residues. CDR1 SGHDN and CDR2 FVKESK come from the germline V gene. Trimming cost V 6 bases and J 3 bases, with 12 bases left between them. The DNA for the CDR3 is TGTGCCAGCAGTTCAGGGAAGGATGGAAACACCATATATTTT. Protein sequence: CASSSGKDGNTIYF.

The CDR3, as DNA: TGTGCCAGCAGTGACAGGGTTAGGCCCTACGAGCAGTACTTC. Protein product: CASSDRVRPYEQYF. The chain recombines TRBV2 with TRBJ2-7, with D maybe TRBD1 (5 bases). V was trimmed by 3 bases and J by 2 bases, leaving 11 bases between them. Germline loops: CDR1 SNHLY, CDR2 FYNNEI. CDR3 length equals 14 residues.